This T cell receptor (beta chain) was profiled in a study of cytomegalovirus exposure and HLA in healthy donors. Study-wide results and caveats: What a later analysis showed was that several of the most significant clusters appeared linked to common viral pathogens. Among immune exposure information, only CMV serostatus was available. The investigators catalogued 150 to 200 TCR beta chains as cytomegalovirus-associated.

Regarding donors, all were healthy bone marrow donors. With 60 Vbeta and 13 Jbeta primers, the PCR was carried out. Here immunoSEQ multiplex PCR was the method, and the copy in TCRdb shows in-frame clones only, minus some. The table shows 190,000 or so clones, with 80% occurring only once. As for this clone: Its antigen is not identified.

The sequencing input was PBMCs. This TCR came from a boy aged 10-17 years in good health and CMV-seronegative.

DNA for the CDR3: TGTGCCTGGAGCGCTACAGCAAAAAACATTCAGTACTTC. It codes for CAWSATAKNIQYF. The chain carries TRBV30 and TRBJ2-4; D ambiguous. CDR1 GTSNPN and CDR2 SVGIG come from the germline V gene (reference sequence). This CDR3 is built from 13 residues. V was pared by 3 bases and J by 4 bases, with 10 bases between. The entire variable domain, with the rest obtained from reference TRBV30 and TRBJ2-4, is as follows: SQTIHQWPATLVQPVGSPLSLECTVEGTSNPNLYWYRQAAGRGLQLLFYSVGIGQISSEVPQNLSASRPQDRQFILSSKKLLLSDSGFYLCAWSATAKNIQYFGAGTRLSVL.